This TCR beta chain comes out of a study of OX40 agonist ivuxolimab in advanced cancers. Profiling relied on immunoSEQ multiplex PCR, and the TCRdb table lists in-frame clones only, not all of them. The sample includes some 60,000 clones, approximately 91% of them seen just once. Trimming removed 5 bases at V and 4 bases at J, with 17 bases between. In germline, CDR1 is SEHNR, CDR2 FQNEAQ (reference sequence). The CDR3 sequence is 15 residues long. This material consisted of CD4+ or CD8+ T cells sorted from blood, taken in a trial of the OX40 agonist ivuxolimab. The chain uses TRBV7-9 and TRBJ1-1; possible D gene TRBD1, 5 bases. This sequence originates from an adult with an advanced solid tumor such as melanoma, head and neck, liver or kidney cancer. DNA for the CDR3: TGTGCCAGCAGCCAAGGGTATCCGGGGACCACTGAAGCTTTCTTT. Its protein is CASSQGYPGTTEAFF.